Listed here is a single T cell receptor (beta chain). Its specificity is unknown. The data stem from a study of T cell responses to AZD1222 COVID-19 vaccine. Whole-study context: Second-dose intervals of approximately 4 or approximately 12 weeks were pooled.

The protocol was immunoSEQ multiplex PCR, while the TCRdb copy is restricted to in-frame clones and leaves out a portion. The repertoire holds around 150,000 clones, with about 90% as singletons. The study's findings and limits: Every sample of the repertoires postdated the peak T cell response. Nearly half of the spike-specific TCRs reportedly recognize variant regions that carry no mutations.

The sequences come from peripheral blood, collected on day 0 of AZD1222 vaccination. The origin of this receptor is an adult in good health.

CDR3 in DNA: TGTGCCAGCAGTTTATCGGACAGGGCCGCCTACGAGCAGTACTTC. Residues: CASSLSDRAAYEQYF. The chain is built from TRBV27 and TRBJ2-7; 8 bases align to TRBD1. The CDR3 consists of 15 residues. V was pared by 0 bases and J by 2 bases, with 3 bases of the junction left unmatched. CDR1 is MNHEY and CDR2 is SMNVEV in the germline V gene (reference sequence).